This T cell receptor beta chain is from a study of blood T cell repertoires in COVID-19. TCRdb's copy holds only in-frame clones and misses some; the assay was immunoSEQ multiplex PCR. This table has more than 35,000 clones, roughly 78% appearing once. V lost 6 bases to trimming and J lost 6 bases; unmatched junction nucleotides: 13. The germline gives CDR1 MDHEN, CDR2 SYDVKM. The CDR3 is 15 amino acids. The receptor comes from an older man with active or convalescent COVID-19. Sample: peripheral blood. V is TRBV28 and J is TRBJ1-2; 7 bases fit TRBD1. The CDR3: CASRTGTARLDGYTF. CDR3 bases: TGTGCCAGCAGAACCGGGACAGCCCGTCTGGATGGCTACACCTTC.